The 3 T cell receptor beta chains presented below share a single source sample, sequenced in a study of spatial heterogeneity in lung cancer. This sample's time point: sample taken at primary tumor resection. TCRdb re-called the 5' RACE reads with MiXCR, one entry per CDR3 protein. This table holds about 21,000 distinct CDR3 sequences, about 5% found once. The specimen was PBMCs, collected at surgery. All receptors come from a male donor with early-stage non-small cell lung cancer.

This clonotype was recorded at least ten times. CDR3 in DNA: TGTGCCAGCAGCCCCCCCTACCGGGAGGCCCCTTACAATGAGCAGTTCTTC. It yields the protein CASSPPYREAPYNEQFF. The V and J genes are TRBV7-9 and TRBJ2-1, with 7 bases identical to TRBD2. Germline V gene data show CDR1 as SEHNR and CDR2 as FQNEAQ (reference sequence). The CDR3 contains 17 residues. V lost 5 bases and J lost 4; bases outside the gene matches: 14. Full variable domain (rest looked up from reference TRBV7-9 and TRBJ2-1): DTGVSQNPRHKITKRGQNVTFRCDPISEHNRLYWYRQTLGQGPEFLTYFQNEAQLEKSRLLSDRFSAERPKGSFSTLEIQRTEQGDSAMYLCASSPPYREAPYNEQFFGPGTRLTVL.

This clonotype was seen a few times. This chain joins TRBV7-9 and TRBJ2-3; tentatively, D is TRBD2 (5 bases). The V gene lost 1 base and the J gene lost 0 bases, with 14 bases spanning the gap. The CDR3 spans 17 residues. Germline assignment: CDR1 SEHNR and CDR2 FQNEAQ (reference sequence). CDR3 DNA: TGTGCCAGCAGCTTAGGGTCAGCGGTGAGAAGCACAGATACGCAGTATTTT. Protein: CASSLGSAVRSTDTQYF.

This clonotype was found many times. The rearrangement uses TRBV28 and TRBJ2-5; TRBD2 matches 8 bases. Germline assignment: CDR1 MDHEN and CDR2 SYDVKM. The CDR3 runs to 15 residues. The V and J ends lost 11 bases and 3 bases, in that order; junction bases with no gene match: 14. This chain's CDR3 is CAALSSGAGEETQYF. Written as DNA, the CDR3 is TGTGCCGCCCTTTCCTCTGGAGCGGGGGAAGAGACCCAGTACTTC. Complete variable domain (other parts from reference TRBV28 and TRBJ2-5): DVKVTQSSRYLVKRTGEKVFLECVQDMDHENMFWYRQDPGLGLRLIYFSYDVKMKEKGDIPEGYSVSREKKERFSLILESASTNQTSMYLCAALSSGAGEETQYFGPGTRLLVL.